Shown below are 22 T cell receptor beta chains from a single sample sequenced in a study of breast tumors, draining lymph nodes, adjacent tissues. TCRdb re-called the multiplex PCR reads through MiXCR, storing one row per CDR3 protein. The repertoire holds 20,000 or so distinct CDR3 sequences, with about 45% as singletons. The specimen sequenced was breast tumor tissue. Receptors originate from a female donor with breast cancer. Some clones in this sample may be carry-over from other donors' samples.

This clonotype has a handful of counts. The rearrangement links TRBV27 to TRBJ1-1, with D perhaps matching TRBD1 (5 bases). The CDR3 contains 16 residues. V dropped 4 bases and J dropped 1 base, with 16 bases sitting between them. Germline V gene data show CDR1 as MNHEY and CDR2 as SMNVEV (reference sequence). CDR3 protein: CASSWSPGRTNTEAFF. The DNA for the CDR3 is TGTGCCAGCAGTTGGTCTCCGGGACGCACGAACACTGAAGCTTTCTTT.

The V call is TRBV29-1, the J call TRBJ1-4; TRBD1 agrees at 9 bases. The germline V gene has CDR1 SQVTM and CDR2 ANQGSEA. The V and J ends lost 7 bases and 6 bases, in that order; junction bases with no gene match: 6. The length of the CDR3 is 13 residues. For the CDR3, the DNA is TGCAGCGCTGCGGGACAGGGTGATGAAAAACTGTTTTTT. It encodes CSAAGQGDEKLFF.

V and J are TRBV20-1 and TRBJ2-7, with a weak D call TRBD2 (6 bases). Germline CDR1 is DFQATT and CDR2 is SNEGSKA (reference sequence). This CDR3 has 17 residues. Trimming shortened V by 1 base and J by 1 base, and 20 bases separated the two germline ends. The DNA of the CDR3 is TGCAGTGCTAGAGGCCTAGATAGGCGGGGCGTTTCCTACGAGCAGTACTTC. Protein sequence: CSARGLDRRGVSYEQYF.

This clonotype has at least ten counts. The J gene is TRBJ2-7, the V gene TRBV6-1; 7 nucleotides align to TRBD1. Germline assignment: CDR1 MNHNS and CDR2 SASEGT. Trimming cost V 5 bases and J 1 base; bases outside gene matches: 5. This CDR3 has 14 residues. The CDR3 DNA is TGTGCCAGCAGTCTCCGGACAGGTTCCTACGAGCAGTACTTC. Translation gives CASSLRTGSYEQYF.

The chain uses TRBV15 and TRBJ2-1; D possibly corresponds to TRBD2 (6 bases). The CDR3 loop spans 17 amino acids. CDR1 LNHNV and CDR2 YYDKDF come from the germline V gene (reference sequence). Trimming shortened V by 0 bases and J by 3 bases, and 15 bases separated the two germline ends. The CDR3 reads CATSRDPSAGLYNEQFF. DNA for the CDR3: TGTGCCACCAGCAGAGACCCCTCAGCGGGCCTCTACAATGAGCAGTTCTTC.

This clonotype was counted at least ten times. The DNA of the CDR3 is TGTGCCAGCAATTTGTGGGAGGGGGACAATGAGCAGTTCTTC. Translating it yields CASNLWEGDNEQFF. This sequence joins TRBV6-5 and TRBJ2-1, with D maybe TRBD2 (7 bases). With 7 bases removed from V and 5 bases from J, the gap between germline ends came to 15 bases. Germline V gene data show CDR1 as MNHEY and CDR2 as SVGAGI. CDR3 length: 14 residues.

V and J are TRBV2 and TRBJ2-3; 10 nucleotides agree with TRBD2. CDR3 size: 17 residues. Germline V lookup: CDR1 SNHLY, CDR2 FYNNEI. V lost 1 base to trimming and J lost 3 bases; unmatched junction nucleotides: 7. Written as DNA, the CDR3 is TGTGCCAGCAGTGAAGGTCTAGCGGGAGTGAGGACAGATACGCAGTATTTT. Amino acid sequence: CASSEGLAGVRTDTQYF.

This clonotype was counted many times. This may arise from a read error, as a much more abundant clone is one base away. The chain joins TRBV6-5 to TRBJ1-2; weak D call: TRBD1 (6 bases). Germline values: CDR1 MNHEY, CDR2 SVGAGI. The CDR3 is 16 amino acids. Trimming removed 5 bases from V and 8 bases from J, with 24 bases in between. The CDR3: CASSLWTTGPREGYTF. CDR3 in DNA: TGTGCCAGCAGTCTCTGGACGACAGGCCCACGGGAGGGCTACACCTTC.

This clonotype was counted between two and nine times. Without the conserved terminal phenylalanine or tryptophan, this CDR3 likely stems from a read error. It is unclear where the CDR3 begins or ends on the DNA, so no DNA is shown, and the CDR3 is as TCRdb lists it. V gene TRBV9 combines with J gene TRBJ2-6. From germline, CDR1 is SGDLS and CDR2 YYNGEE. Ends included, the CDR3 has 10 residues. This chain's CDR3 is CASSVGELGS.

This clonotype was recorded at least ten times. The V call is TRBV12-3 or TRBV12-4, the J call TRBJ1-5; TRBD1 matches 7 bases. V lost 5 bases and J lost 9; bases outside the gene matches: 7. The CDR3 has 13 amino acids. The CDR3 coding sequence is TGTGCCAGCAGTACGGACAGGACTGGGCCCCAGCATTTT. Translating it yields CASSTDRTGPQHF.

The chain combines TRBV2 with TRBJ2-3; D perhaps matches TRBD1 (6 bases). The V gene's germline CDR1 is SNHLY and CDR2 FYNNEI. The CDR3 length is 15 residues. The V end lost 5 bases, the J end lost 2 bases, and 14 bases lay between the germline ends. The CDR3: CASSNQQGFTDTQYF. CDR3 DNA: TGTGCCAGCAGTAACCAACAGGGCTTCACAGATACGCAGTATTTT.

This clonotype was seen at least ten times. One junction end does not reproduce the germline sequence, and a read error may be involved. The rearrangement joins TRBV20-1 to TRBJ2-3; D is uncertain. Germline V gene sequence: CDR1 DFQATT, CDR2 SNEGSKA (reference sequence). The CDR3 contains 15 residues. CDR3 loop: CSARDSTPLTDAQYF. The CDR3 bases are TGCAGTGCTAGAGATTCTACACCCCTCACAGATGCGCAGTATTTT.

At least ten counts were recorded for this clonotype. This CDR3 reads CASSLMGQGGVNTGELFF. Written as DNA, the CDR3 is TGTGCCAGCAGCTTGATGGGACAGGGTGGGGTGAACACCGGGGAGCTGTTTTTT. This sequence joins TRBV5-8 and TRBJ2-2, with TRBD1 matching 9 bases. Germline CDR1 is SGHTS and CDR2 is YDEGEE. J was trimmed by 1 base and V by 1 base; bases with no gene match: 8. The CDR3 contains 18 residues.

The chain combines TRBV20-1 with TRBJ2-7, with 10 positions matching TRBD2. V was clipped by 2 bases and J by 5 bases; unmatched bases: 9. The length of the CDR3 is 15 residues. The germline V gene has CDR1 DFQATT and CDR2 SNEGSKA (reference sequence). The CDR3 nucleotides read TGCAGTGCTAGACGATTTAGCGGGAGGTCCCACGAGCAGTACTTC. Translation: CSARRFSGRSHEQYF.

This rearrangement joins TRBV20-1 to TRBJ2-1; 9 positions agree with TRBD2. This CDR3 contains 15 residues. V gave up 2 bases and J gave up 5 bases; unmatched junction bases: 7. CDR1 and CDR2 (germline): DFQATT, SNEGSKA (reference sequence). As DNA, the CDR3 is TGCAGTGCTAGACTCCTAGCGGGAAAGAACAATGAGCAGTTCTTC. It translates to CSARLLAGKNNEQFF.

V gene TRBV6-2 or TRBV6-3 combines with J gene TRBJ2-2; the match to TRBD2 covers 8 bases. CDR1 and CDR2 from the germline V gene are MNHEY and SVGEGT. The junction had 9 bases not matched to a gene; V was cut back by 5 bases and J by 4 bases. The length of the CDR3 is 16 residues. In DNA form, the CDR3 reads TGTGCCAGCAGTCATGAAAGCGGGAGTCTCACCGGGGAGCTGTTTTTT. This translates into CASSHESGSLTGELFF.

This clonotype was recorded at least ten times. This chain uses TRBV5-8 with TRBJ1-2, with D unclear. The CDR3 runs 14 residues. Per the germline V gene, CDR1 is SGHTS and CDR2 is YDEGEE. With 0 bases removed from V and 8 bases from J, the gap between germline ends came to 14 bases. This CDR3 is CASSLETRAEGYTF. CDR3 sequence (DNA): TGTGCCAGCAGCTTGGAGACACGGGCGGAGGGCTACACCTTC. The complete variable domain, with remaining parts taken from reference TRBV5-8 and TRBJ1-2, reads EAGVTQSPTHLIKTRGQQATLRCSPISGHTSVYWYQQALGLGLQFLLWYDEGEERNRGNFPPRFSGRQFPNYSSELNVNALELEDSALYLCASSLETRAEGYTFGSGTRLTVV.

The chain combines TRBV7-3 with TRBJ2-3, with 8 bases identical to TRBD2. The trim removed 10 bases at V and 5 bases at J, leaving 14 bases unmatched. Germline V gives CDR1 SGHTA, CDR2 FQGTGA. The length of the CDR3 is 15 residues. CDR3 coding DNA: TGTGCCACCCCGACCGACAGCGGGGGTATAGATACGCAGTATTTT. It specifies CATPTDSGGIDTQYF.

The sample holds many counts of this clonotype. This chain uses TRBV20-1 with TRBJ2-3; D assignment may be TRBD1 or TRBD2 (7 bases each). V lost 3 bases to trimming and J lost 8 bases, with 15 bases between them. CDR1 and CDR2 from the germline V gene are DFQATT and SNEGSKA (reference sequence). The CDR3 has 13 residues. The CDR3 DNA sequence: TGCAGTGCTAGGGGGAGGGGGCTAGGTACGCAGTATTTT. Protein: CSARGRGLGTQYF.

The chain joins TRBV20-1 to TRBJ2-1; D is unresolved. The CDR3 has 14 residues. Trimming pared 6 bases from V and 9 bases from J, leaving 21 bases between. CDR1 and CDR2 (germline): DFQATT, SNEGSKA (reference sequence). CDR3 bases: TGCAGTGCAACGAGCAACAGTATAATCGCTGAGCAGTTCTTC. Translation: CSATSNSIIAEQFF.

This clonotype is termed medium-sized. This rearrangement joins TRBV20-1 to TRBJ1-2; D is unresolved. In germline, CDR1 is DFQATT, CDR2 SNEGSKA (reference sequence). CDR3 length equals 14 residues. Trimming left V 0 bases short and J 1 base short, with 9 bases between. CDR3 residues: CSARDTGYNYGYTF. The CDR3 bases are TGCAGTGCTAGAGATACCGGATATAACTATGGCTACACCTTC.

This clonotype was observed many times. CDR3 in amino acids: CASSPTYRDSGNTIYF. CDR3 DNA sequence: TGTGCCAGCTCACCTACCTACAGGGATAGTGGAAACACCATATATTTT. V and J are TRBV18 and TRBJ1-3; D possibly corresponds to TRBD1 (6 bases). CDR3 size: 16 residues. V lost 3 bases to trimming and J lost 3 bases, with 15 bases between them. Germline V CDR1 and CDR2: KGHSH, LQKENI.